This entry lists 4 T cell receptor beta chains sequenced from one sample in a study of early T cells in non-severe SARS-CoV-2 infection. Each CDR3 protein gets one entry after TCRdb re-called the 5' RACE reads with MiXCR. The sample includes fewer than 80,000 distinct CDR3 sequences, 13% seen only once; the top ten take approximately 5%. Sequenced material: whole blood. The receptors originated from an adult who was a healthcare worker with PCR-confirmed SARS-CoV-2 infection or an uninfected control (not recorded which).

The V call is TRBV28, the J call TRBJ2-7; tentatively, D is TRBD1 (6 bases). The CDR3 is 14 residues long. CDR1 is MDHEN and CDR2 is SYDVKM in the germline V gene. With 6 bases removed from V and 2 bases from J, the gap between germline ends came to 14 bases. CDR3 sequence reads: CASSFGDITYEQYF. DNA for the CDR3: TGTGCCAGCAGCTTCGGGGACATAACCTACGAGCAGTACTTC.

A few counts support this clonotype. The rearrangement uses TRBV5-5 and TRBJ1-4; D may be TRBD1 (5 bases). V gave up 0 bases and J gave up 3 bases, with 9 bases separating them. This CDR3 region has 15 residues. Germline-derived CDR1 and CDR2 are SGHKS and YYEKEE (reference sequence). CDR3: CASSLGRAPNEKLFF. The CDR3 coding sequence is TGTGCCAGCAGCTTGGGCAGGGCTCCTAATGAAAAACTGTTTTTT.

This clonotype was seen once. This chain uses TRBV4-1 with TRBJ2-3, with D perhaps matching TRBD2 (6 bases). The CDR3 contains 15 residues. CDR1 is MGHRA and CDR2 is YSYEKL in the germline V gene. Deletions cut 0 bases from V and 3 bases from J, with 10 bases between. The CDR3 nucleotides are TGCGCCAGCAGCCAAGACGGAGGGAAAACAGATACGCAGTATTTT. This gives the protein CASSQDGGKTDTQYF.

This clonotype showed up just a few times. V usage is TRBV19 and J usage is TRBJ1-6; TRBD1 might be the D (6 bases). Germline CDR1 and CDR2: LNHDA and SQIVND (reference sequence). The CDR3 length is 14 residues. V was pared by 5 bases and J by 9 bases, with 14 bases between. The CDR3 nucleotides read TGTGCCAGTAGTCTAAGGACAGAACGTTCACCCCTCCACTTT. Its translation is CASSLRTERSPLHF.